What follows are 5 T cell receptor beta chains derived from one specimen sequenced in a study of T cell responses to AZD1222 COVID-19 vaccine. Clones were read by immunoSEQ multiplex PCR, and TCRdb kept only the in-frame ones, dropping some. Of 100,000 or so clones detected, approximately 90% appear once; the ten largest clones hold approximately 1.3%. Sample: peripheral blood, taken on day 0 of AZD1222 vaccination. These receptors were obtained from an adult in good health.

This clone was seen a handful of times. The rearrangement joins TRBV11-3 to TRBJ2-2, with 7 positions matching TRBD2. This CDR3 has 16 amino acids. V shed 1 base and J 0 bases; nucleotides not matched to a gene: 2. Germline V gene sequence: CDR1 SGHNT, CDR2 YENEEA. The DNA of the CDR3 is TGTGCCAGCAGCTTAGCTGCGGGGGCGAACACCGGGGAGCTGTTTTTT. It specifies CASSLAAGANTGELFF.

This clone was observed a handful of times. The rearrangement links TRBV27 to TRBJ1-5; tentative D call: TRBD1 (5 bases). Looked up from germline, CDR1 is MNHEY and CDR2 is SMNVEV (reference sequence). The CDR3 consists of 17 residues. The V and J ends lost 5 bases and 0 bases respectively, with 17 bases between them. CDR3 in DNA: TGTGCCAGCAGTCCTATCGGGGGGGGGATTAGCAATCAGCCCCAGCATTTT. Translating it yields CASSPIGGGISNQPQHF.

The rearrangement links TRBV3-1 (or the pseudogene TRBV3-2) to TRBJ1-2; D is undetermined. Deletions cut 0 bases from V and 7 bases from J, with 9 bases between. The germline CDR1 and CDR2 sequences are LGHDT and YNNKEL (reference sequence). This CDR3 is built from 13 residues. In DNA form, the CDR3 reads TGTGCCAGCAGCCAAGATTACGGTGGTGGCTACACCTTC. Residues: CASSQDYGGGYTF.

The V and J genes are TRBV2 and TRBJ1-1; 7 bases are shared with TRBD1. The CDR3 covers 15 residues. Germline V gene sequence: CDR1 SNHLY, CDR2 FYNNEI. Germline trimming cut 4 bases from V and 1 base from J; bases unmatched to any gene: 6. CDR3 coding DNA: TGTGCCAGCAGTGGGGACAGTGCCAGGAACACTGAAGCTTTCTTT. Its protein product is CASSGDSARNTEAFF.

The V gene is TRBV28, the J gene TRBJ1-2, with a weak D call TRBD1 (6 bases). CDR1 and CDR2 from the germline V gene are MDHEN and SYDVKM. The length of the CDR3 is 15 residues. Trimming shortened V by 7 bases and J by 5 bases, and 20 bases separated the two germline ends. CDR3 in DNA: TGTGCCAGCACCCCCAGAGAGGGACATTGGTATGGCTACACCTTC. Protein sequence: CASTPREGHWYGYTF.